These 3 T cell receptor beta chains came from one sample sequenced in a study of T cell responses to AZD1222 COVID-19 vaccine. Measured with immunoSEQ multiplex PCR; TCRdb has only the in-frame clones, and not every one. In the table there are approximately 120,000 clones, approximately 87% of which are singletons. Sequencing used peripheral blood, obtained 28 days after the second AZD1222 dose. The receptors here all came from an adult who received the AZD1222 COVID-19 vaccine.

This chain joins TRBV30 and TRBJ2-7; no firm D call. This CDR3 has 13 amino acids. V was clipped by 0 bases and J by 5 bases, with 11 bases between them. In germline, CDR1 is GTSNPN, CDR2 SVGIG (reference sequence). The CDR3 DNA follows: TGTGCCTGGAGTGTTAGGATCCGGGACGAGCAGTACTTC. Translating gives CAWSVRIRDEQYF.

This clone was counted between two and nine times. This rearrangement joins TRBV7-3 to TRBJ1-1; maybe TRBD1 (6 bases). This CDR3 spans 15 amino acids. The V gene lost 2 bases and the J gene lost 6 bases, with 16 bases spanning the gap. CDR1 is SGHTA, CDR2 FQGTGA, per germline. In DNA, the CDR3 is TGTGCCAGCAGCTTATTGGGGGGCGCAGTCCCTGAAGCTTTCTTT. Protein sequence: CASSLLGGAVPEAFF.

The chain couples TRBV2 to TRBJ2-7; 7 nucleotides line up with TRBD2. The ends lost 9 bases at V and 4 bases at J; junction bases unmatched: 6. Germline V CDR1 and CDR2: SNHLY, FYNNEI. The CDR3 contains 12 residues. In DNA, the CDR3 is TGTGCCAGGGGGGACTATCGTTACGAGCAGTACTTC. Its protein is CARGDYRYEQYF.